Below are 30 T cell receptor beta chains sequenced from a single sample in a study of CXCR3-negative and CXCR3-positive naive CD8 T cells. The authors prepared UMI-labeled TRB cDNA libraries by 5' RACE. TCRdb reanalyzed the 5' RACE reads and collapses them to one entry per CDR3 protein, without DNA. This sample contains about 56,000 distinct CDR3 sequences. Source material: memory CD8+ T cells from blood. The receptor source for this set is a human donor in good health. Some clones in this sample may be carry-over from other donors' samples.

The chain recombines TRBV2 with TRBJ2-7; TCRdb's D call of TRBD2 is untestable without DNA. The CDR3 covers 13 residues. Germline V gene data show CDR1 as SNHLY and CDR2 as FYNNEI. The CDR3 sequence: CASSSSGYYEQYF. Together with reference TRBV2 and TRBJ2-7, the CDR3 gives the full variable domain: EPEVTQTPSHQVTQMGQEVILRCVPISNHLYFYWYRQILGQKVEFLVSFYNNEISEKSEIFDDQFSVERPDGSNFTLKIRSTKLEDSAMYFCASSSSGYYEQYFGPGTRLTVT.

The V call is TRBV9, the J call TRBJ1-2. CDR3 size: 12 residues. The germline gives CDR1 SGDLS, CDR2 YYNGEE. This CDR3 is CASSVIGGGYTF.

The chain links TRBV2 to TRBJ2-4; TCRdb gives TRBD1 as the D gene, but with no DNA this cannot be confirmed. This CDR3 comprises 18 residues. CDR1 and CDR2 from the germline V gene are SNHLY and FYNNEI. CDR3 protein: CASSESQDRSLAKNIQYF. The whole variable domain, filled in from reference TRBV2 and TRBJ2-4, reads EPEVTQTPSHQVTQMGQEVILRCVPISNHLYFYWYRQILGQKVEFLVSFYNNEISEKSEIFDDQFSVERPDGSNFTLKIRSTKLEDSAMYFCASSESQDRSLAKNIQYFGAGTRLSVL.

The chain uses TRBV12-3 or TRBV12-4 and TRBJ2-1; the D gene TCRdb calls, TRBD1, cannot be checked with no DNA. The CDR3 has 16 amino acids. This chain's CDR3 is CASRFTGTGSGNEQFF.

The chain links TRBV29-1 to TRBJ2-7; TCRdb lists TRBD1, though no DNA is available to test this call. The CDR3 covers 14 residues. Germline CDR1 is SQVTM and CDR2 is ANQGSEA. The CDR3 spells CSVEDPGGTYEQYF.

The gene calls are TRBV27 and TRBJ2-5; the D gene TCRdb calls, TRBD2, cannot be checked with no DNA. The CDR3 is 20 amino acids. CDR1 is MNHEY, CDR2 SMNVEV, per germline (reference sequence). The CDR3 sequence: CASSPQGRTSGGTYQETQYF.

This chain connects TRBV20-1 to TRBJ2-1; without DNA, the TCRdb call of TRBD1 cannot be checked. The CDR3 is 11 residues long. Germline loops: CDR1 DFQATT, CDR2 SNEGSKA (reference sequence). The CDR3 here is CSAWAGMEQFF.

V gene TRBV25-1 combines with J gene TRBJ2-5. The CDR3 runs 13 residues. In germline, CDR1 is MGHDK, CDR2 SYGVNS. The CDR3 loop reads CASSVDPQETQYF. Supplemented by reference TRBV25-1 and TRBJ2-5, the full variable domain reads EADIYQTPRYLVIGTGKKITLECSQTMGHDKMYWYQQDPGMELHLIHYSYGVNSTEKGDLSSESTVSRIRTEHFPLTLESARPSHTSQYLCASSVDPQETQYFGPGTRLLVL.

This CDR3 reads CASSQDYLPTGELFF. The gene calls are TRBV14 and TRBJ2-2. CDR1 SGHDN and CDR2 FVKESK come from the germline V gene. The CDR3 runs to 15 residues.

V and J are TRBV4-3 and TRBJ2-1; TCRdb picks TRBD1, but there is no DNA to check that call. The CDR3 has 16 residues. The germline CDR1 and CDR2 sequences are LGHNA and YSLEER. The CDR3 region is CASSQDSSRGGNEQFF.

CDR3 region: CASSSDSQSSYNEQFF. This rearrangement joins TRBV5-1 to TRBJ2-1; the D call of TRBD2 rests on TCRdb alone, since no DNA is present to check it. The germline V gene encodes CDR1 SGHRS and CDR2 YFSETQ. CDR3 length: 16 residues.

The CDR3 spells CASSYSDRDPLGELFF. The chain carries TRBV6-2 or TRBV6-3 and TRBJ2-2; TCRdb gives TRBD1 as the D gene, but with no DNA this cannot be confirmed. The CDR3 covers 16 residues. The germline V gene encodes CDR1 MNHEY and CDR2 SVGEGT.

CDR3 loop: CASSYYRGVGTEAFF. The chain uses TRBV6-5 and TRBJ1-1. This CDR3 is 15 amino acids long. Germline CDR1 is MNHEY and CDR2 is SVGAGI.

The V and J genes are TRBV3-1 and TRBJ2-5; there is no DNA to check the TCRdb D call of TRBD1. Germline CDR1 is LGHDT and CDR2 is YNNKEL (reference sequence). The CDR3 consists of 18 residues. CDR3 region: CASSHLGQGGPDWKTQYF.

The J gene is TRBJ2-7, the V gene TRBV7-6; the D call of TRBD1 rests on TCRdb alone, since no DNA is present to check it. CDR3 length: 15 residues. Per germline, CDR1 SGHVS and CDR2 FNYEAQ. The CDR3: CASSLGAGPSYEQYF.

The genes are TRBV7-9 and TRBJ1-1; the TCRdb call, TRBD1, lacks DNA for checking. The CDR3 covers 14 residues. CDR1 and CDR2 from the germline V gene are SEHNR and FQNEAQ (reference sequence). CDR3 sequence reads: CASSKRGQFTEAFF.

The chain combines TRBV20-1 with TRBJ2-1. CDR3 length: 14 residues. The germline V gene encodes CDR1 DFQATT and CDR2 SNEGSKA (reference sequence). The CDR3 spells CSASSGRSYNEQFF.

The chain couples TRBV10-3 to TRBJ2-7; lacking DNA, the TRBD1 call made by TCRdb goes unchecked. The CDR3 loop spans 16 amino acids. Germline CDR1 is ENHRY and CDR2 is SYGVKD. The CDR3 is CAISPSAGDSSYEQYF.

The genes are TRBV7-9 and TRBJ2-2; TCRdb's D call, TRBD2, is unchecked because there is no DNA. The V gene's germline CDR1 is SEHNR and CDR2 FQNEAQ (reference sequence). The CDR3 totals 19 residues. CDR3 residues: CASSPWAGQAAPNTGELFF.

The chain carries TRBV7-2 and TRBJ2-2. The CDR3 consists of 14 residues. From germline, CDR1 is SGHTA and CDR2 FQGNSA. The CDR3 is CASSLRADTGELFF.

This CDR3 reads CASSLTGLQETQYF. This chain connects TRBV9 to TRBJ2-5; TCRdb indicates TRBD2, and absent DNA this call remains unverified. Germline CDR1 is SGDLS and CDR2 is YYNGEE. The length of the CDR3 is 14 residues.

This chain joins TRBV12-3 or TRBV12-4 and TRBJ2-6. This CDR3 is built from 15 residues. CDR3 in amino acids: CASIGGISGANVLTF.

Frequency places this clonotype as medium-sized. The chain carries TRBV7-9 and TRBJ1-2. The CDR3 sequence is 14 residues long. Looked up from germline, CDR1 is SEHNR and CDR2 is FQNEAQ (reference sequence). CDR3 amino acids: CASSFTAETKGYTF.

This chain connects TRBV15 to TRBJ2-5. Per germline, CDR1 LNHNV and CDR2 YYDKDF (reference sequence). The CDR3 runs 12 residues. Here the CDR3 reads CATSRDPMVQYF.

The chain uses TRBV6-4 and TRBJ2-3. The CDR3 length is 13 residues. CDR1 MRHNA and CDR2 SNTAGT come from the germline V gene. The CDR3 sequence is CASSEASPDTQYF.

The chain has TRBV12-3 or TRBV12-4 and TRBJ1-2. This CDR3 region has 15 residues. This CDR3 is CASRPPGLLLSGYTF.

CDR3 amino acids: CASFRTDREHEQYF. The rearrangement uses TRBV7-9 and TRBJ2-7; lacking DNA, the TRBD1 call made by TCRdb goes unchecked. This CDR3 has 14 residues. Germline V gene sequence: CDR1 SEHNR, CDR2 FQNEAQ (reference sequence).

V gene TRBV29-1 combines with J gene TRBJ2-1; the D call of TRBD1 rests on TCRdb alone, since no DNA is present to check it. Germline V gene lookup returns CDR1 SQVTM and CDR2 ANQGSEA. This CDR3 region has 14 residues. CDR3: CSVGQGSSYNEQFF.

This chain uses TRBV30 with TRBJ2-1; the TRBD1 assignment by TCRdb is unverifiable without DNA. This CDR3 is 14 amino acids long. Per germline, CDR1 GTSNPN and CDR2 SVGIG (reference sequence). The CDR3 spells CAFGGKSSYNEQFF.

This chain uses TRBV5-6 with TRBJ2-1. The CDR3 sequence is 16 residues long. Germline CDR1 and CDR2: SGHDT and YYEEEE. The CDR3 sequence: CASFSITGASYNEQFF.